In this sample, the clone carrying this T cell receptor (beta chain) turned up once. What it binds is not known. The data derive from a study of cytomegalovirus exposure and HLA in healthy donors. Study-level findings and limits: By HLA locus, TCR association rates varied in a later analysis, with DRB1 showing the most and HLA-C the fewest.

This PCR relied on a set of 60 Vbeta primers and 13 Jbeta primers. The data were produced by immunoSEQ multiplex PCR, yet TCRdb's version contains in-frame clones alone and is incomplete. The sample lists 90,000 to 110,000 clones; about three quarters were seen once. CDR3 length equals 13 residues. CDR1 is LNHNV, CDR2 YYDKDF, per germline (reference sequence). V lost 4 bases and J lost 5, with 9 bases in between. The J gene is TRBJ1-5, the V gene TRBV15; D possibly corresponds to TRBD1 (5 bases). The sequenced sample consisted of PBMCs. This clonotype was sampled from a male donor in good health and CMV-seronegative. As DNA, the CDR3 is TGTGCCACCAGCATCAGGGCAGATCAGCCCCAGCATTTT. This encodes CATSIRADQPQHF. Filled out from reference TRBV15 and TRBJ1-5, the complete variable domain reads DAMVIQNPRYQVTQFGKPVTLSCSQTLNHNVMYWYQQKSSQAPKLLFHYYDKDFNNEADTPDNFQSRRPNTSFCFLDIRSPGLGDTAMYLCATSIRADQPQHFGDGTRLSIL.